Listed below are T cell receptor beta chains from one sample, sequenced in a study of blood T cells in healthy people across ages. TCRdb fed the 5' RACE reads into MiXCR, producing one record per CDR3 protein. The data show 750,000 to 950,000 distinct CDR3 sequences, 20% to 30% seen once. This same sample was also taken into another study, of T cells of mothers and their children.

Material for sequencing was blood. The receptors shown here come from a boy aged 5 to 17 in good health. CDR3s include the opening cysteine and the closing phenylalanine or tryptophan. A D gene is named only where the DNA matches it firmly. Clone size is shown for a subset of rows, as once, few, many or a class of expanded clone.

NA TRBJ1-2 TRBV12-3/TRBV12-4 NA CASSSRGRANYGYTF TGTGCCAGCAGTTCCAGGGGCAGGGCGAACTATGGCTACACCTTC
NA TRBJ1-1 TRBV6-1 few CASRKTGVQRGNTEAFF TGTGCCAGCAGGAAAACGGGTGTCCAGCGAGGGAACACTGAAGCTTTCTTT
NA TRBJ2-1 TRBV27 NA CASSRALFRGNEQFF TGTGCCAGCAGTCGAGCCCTTTTCAGGGGAAATGAGCAGTTCTTC
TRBD1 TRBJ2-2 TRBV5-5 few CASSGDRGAGELFF TGTGCCAGCAGCGGCGACAGGGGTGCCGGGGAGCTGTTTTTT
NA TRBJ2-3 TRBV6-1 few CASSDGVFRHSTDTQYF TGTGCCAGCAGTGACGGGGTTTTTCGCCATAGCACAGATACGCAGTATTTT
TRBD2 TRBJ2-3 TRBV29-1 NA CSSRLAGGADTQYF TGCAGCTCACGACTAGCGGGGGGTGCAGATACGCAGTATTTT
TRBD2 TRBJ2-1 TRBV12-3/TRBV12-4 many CASSLYGSGGASGFF TGTGCCAGCAGTTTATATGGTAGCGGGGGGGCCAGTGGGTTCTTC
NA TRBJ2-2 TRBV5-5 few CASSLHGQTNTGELFF TGTGCCAGCAGCTTGCACGGACAGACGAACACCGGGGAGCTGTTTTTT
NA TRBJ1-5 TRBV20-1 NA CSAPDGGYSNQPQHF TGCAGTGCTCCGGACGGAGGATATAGCAATCAGCCCCAGCATTTT
NA TRBJ2-7 TRBV6-6 NA CASSYPHNALTGDEQYF TGTGCCAGCAGTTACCCCCACAACGCCCTAACGGGCGACGAGCAGTACTTC
NA TRBJ1-2 TRBV7-9 NA CASSRRGRNYGYTF TGTGCCAGCAGCCGGCGGGGAAGGAACTATGGCTACACCTTC
NA TRBJ2-5 TRBV10-3 NA CAISESRGGMETQYF TGTGCCATCAGTGAGTCCCGAGGAGGGATGGAGACCCAGTACTTC
NA TRBJ2-5 TRBV29-1 few CSVETSGRTETQYF TGCAGCGTTGAGACCTCCGGGAGAACGGAGACCCAGTACTTC
TRBD1 TRBJ1-2 TRBV29-1 NA CSGAQGYEGYTF TGCAGCGGTGCACAGGGGTATGAGGGCTACACCTTC
NA TRBJ2-7 TRBV6-6 NA CASSYEGGFRYEQYF TGTGCCAGCAGTTACGAGGGGGGCTTTAGGTACGAGCAGTACTTC
NA TRBJ2-5 TRBV27 NA CASSLKDGFQETQYF TGTGCCAGCAGTTTAAAGGACGGATTCCAAGAGACCCAGTACTTC
TRBD2 TRBJ2-1 TRBV9 NA CASSVEAGGNNEQFF TGTGCCAGCAGCGTAGAAGCGGGGGGGAACAATGAGCAGTTCTTC
NA TRBJ2-4 TRBV10-2 few CASSEGPGTSPNIQYF TGCGCCAGCAGTGAGGGACCCGGGACCTCCCCAAACATTCAGTACTTC
NA TRBJ2-7 TRBV12-3/TRBV12-4 NA CASGGNYEQYF TGTGCCAGCGGGGGCAACTACGAGCAGTACTTC
NA TRBJ2-6 TRBV2 few CASSERAGANVLTF TGTGCCAGCAGTGAAAGGGCGGGGGCCAACGTCCTGACTTTC
TRBD2 TRBJ2-4 TRBV6-2/TRBV6-3 few CASSPRPGGSSKNIQYF TGTGCCAGCAGTCCCCGTCCGGGGGGGAGTTCCAAAAACATTCAGTACTTC
TRBD2 TRBJ2-1 TRBV12-3/TRBV12-4 NA CASSISQRGGLFF TGTGCCAGCAGTATATCCCAGCGGGGGGGCCTGTTCTTC
NA TRBJ2-5 TRBV9 many CASSVEGQETQYF TGTGCCAGCAGCGTAGAGGGTCAAGAGACCCAGTACTTC
NA TRBJ1-5 TRBV18 few CASSPASGNQPQHF TGTGCCAGCTCACCCGCGAGCGGCAATCAGCCCCAGCATTTT
TRBD2 TRBJ2-1 TRBV11-2 NA CASSFSSGGLPDEQFF TGTGCCAGCAGCTTCTCTAGCGGGGGGCTTCCGGATGAGCAGTTCTTC
NA TRBJ2-7 TRBV21-1 NA CASSNRNRVHEQYF TGTGCCAGCAGCAATCGTAACAGGGTTCACGAGCAGTACTTC
NA TRBJ1-1 TRBV15 few CATSRDEGLAFF TGTGCCACCAGCAGAGATGAAGGGTTGGCTTTCTTT
NA TRBJ2-5 TRBV9 few CASSVRGGGGETQYF TGTGCCAGCAGCGTAAGAGGCGGAGGAGGGGAGACCCAGTACTTC
TRBD1 TRBJ1-2 TRBV28 NA CASSDRAYGYTF TGTGCCAGCAGTGACAGGGCCTATGGCTACACCTTC
TRBD1 TRBJ2-7 TRBV6-6 few CASSKTGVGYEQYF TGTGCCAGCAGTAAGACAGGGGTGGGATACGAGCAGTACTTC
TRBD2 TRBJ2-1 TRBV7-9 few CASSPWTSGHEQFF TGTGCCAGCAGCCCCTGGACTAGCGGTCATGAGCAGTTCTTC
TRBD2 TRBJ2-1 TRBV5-6 NA CASSWLAGGSYNEQFF TGTGCCAGCAGCTGGTTAGCGGGGGGATCCTACAATGAGCAGTTCTTC
TRBD1 TRBJ2-7 TRBV28 few CASIPPTGSFHEQYF TGTGCCAGCATCCCCCCGACAGGGAGTTTCCACGAGCAGTACTTC
TRBD1 TRBJ2-5 TRBV2 NA CASAGGLETQYF TGTGCCAGCGCAGGGGGCCTGGAGACCCAGTACTTC
TRBD2 TRBJ2-5 TRBV7-3 NA CASSLLAGGQGETQYF TGTGCCAGCAGCTTACTAGCGGGGGGCCAGGGAGAGACCCAGTACTTC
TRBD2 TRBJ2-5 TRBV27 few CASSLSRASGAPKYF TGTGCCAGCAGTTTATCGAGGGCTAGCGGGGCGCCGAAGTACTTC
NA TRBJ2-5 TRBV5-1 few CASAQRATYQETQYF TGCGCCAGCGCCCAGCGGGCCACGTACCAAGAGACCCAGTACTTC
TRBD2 TRBJ2-1 TRBV5-1 NA CASSLASAGGNNEQFF TGCGCCAGCAGCTTGGCCTCGGCGGGGGGCAACAATGAGCAGTTCTTC
TRBD1 TRBJ2-5 TRBV29-1 many CSALLRGHPQETQYF TGCAGCGCCCTACTTAGGGGGCACCCCCAAGAGACCCAGTACTTC
TRBD2 TRBJ2-1 TRBV6-2/TRBV6-3 NA CASSFTLASGGALHEQFF TGTGCCAGCAGCTTTACTCTAGCTAGCGGGGGGGCTCTCCATGAGCAGTTCTTC
NA TRBJ2-1 TRBV29-1 NA CSVGQGRVSNEQFF TGCAGCGTAGGGCAGGGGCGAGTCTCCAATGAGCAGTTCTTC
TRBD2 TRBJ2-1 TRBV20-1 few CSATGAGETYNEQFF TGCAGTGCTACCGGAGCGGGGGAGACCTACAATGAGCAGTTCTTC